This TCR beta chain emerged from a study of T cells after yellow fever vaccination. Study-level results: Highly abundant clonotypes carried over from the bulk population could end up in FACS-sorted repertoires as contaminants. Peaking faster, on day 5 versus 15, the secondary response was nonetheless weaker.

Via MiXCR, TCRdb re-called the 5' RACE reads, giving one row per CDR3 protein. The sample lists 200,000 or so distinct CDR3 sequences; approximately 6.8% were seen once. This clonotype was detected a few times. Antigen unknown. The clonotype originates from a man younger than 45 who received the YFV17D yellow fever vaccine. The source material was CD4+ T cells sorted from PBMCs, sampled on the day of the yellow fever booster vaccination.

The CDR3 here is CASLTGQGYNEQFF. The CDR3 bases are TGTGCCAGTCTAACGGGACAGGGCTACAATGAGCAGTTCTTC. This chain uses TRBV7-9 with TRBJ2-1; 9 positions agree with TRBD1. The CDR3 is 14 amino acids. V lost 9 bases, J lost 3 bases, and 6 bases stayed unmatched. Germline V gives CDR1 SEHNR, CDR2 FQNEAQ (reference sequence).